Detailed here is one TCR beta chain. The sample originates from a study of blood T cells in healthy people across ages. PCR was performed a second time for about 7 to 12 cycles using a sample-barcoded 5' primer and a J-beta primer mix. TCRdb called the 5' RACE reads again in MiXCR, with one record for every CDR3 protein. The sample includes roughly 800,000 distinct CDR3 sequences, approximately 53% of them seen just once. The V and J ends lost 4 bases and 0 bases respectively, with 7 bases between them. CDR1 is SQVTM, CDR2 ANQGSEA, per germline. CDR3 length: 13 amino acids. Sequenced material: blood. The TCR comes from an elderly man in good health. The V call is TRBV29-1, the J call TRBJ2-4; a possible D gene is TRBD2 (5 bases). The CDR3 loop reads CSVADLAKNIQYF. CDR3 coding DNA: TGCAGCGTTGCGGACTTAGCCAAAAACATTCAGTACTTC.